The next 17 T cell receptor beta chains were all read from a single sample in a study of T cell responses to AZD1222 COVID-19 vaccine. The protocol was immunoSEQ multiplex PCR, while the TCRdb copy is restricted to in-frame clones and leaves out a portion. The sample has around 140,000 clones; roughly nine tenths are singletons. The material sequenced was peripheral blood, taken on day 0 of AZD1222 vaccination. Receptors were obtained from an adult in good health.

J is TRBJ1-1 and V is TRBV20-1; D is unclear. The CDR3 has 11 amino acids. Germline-derived CDR1 and CDR2 are DFQATT and SNEGSKA (reference sequence). The germline V and J ends were trimmed by 1 base and 7 bases, with 7 bases remaining between them. The CDR3 sequence: CSARVTIEAFF. In DNA, the CDR3 is TGCAGTGCTAGAGTAACGATTGAAGCTTTCTTT.

The chain has TRBV7-9 and TRBJ2-1, with 8 bases lining up with TRBD1. V gave up 7 bases and J gave up 8 bases; unmatched junction bases: 4. Germline CDR1 and CDR2: SEHNR and FQNEAQ (reference sequence). The CDR3 loop spans 12 amino acids. CDR3 amino acids: CASTLQGDEQFF. The CDR3 bases are TGTGCCAGCACCCTACAGGGGGATGAGCAGTTCTTC.

This sequence joins TRBV6-2 or TRBV6-3 and TRBJ2-2; possible D gene TRBD1, 5 bases. Germline V gives CDR1 MNHEY, CDR2 SVGEGT. The V and J ends lost 5 bases and 1 base respectively, with 8 bases between them. The CDR3 sequence is 14 residues long. CDR3 nucleotides: TGTGCCAGCAGTCCAGACAGGAACACCGGGGAGCTGTTTTTT. Translated, it gives CASSPDRNTGELFF.

The chain couples TRBV30 to TRBJ1-5, with D perhaps TRBD1 (5 bases). Germline V CDR1 and CDR2: GTSNPN, SVGIG (reference sequence). The length of the CDR3 is 16 residues. With 0 bases removed from V and 4 bases from J, the gap between germline ends came to 16 bases. The CDR3 region has the DNA TGTGCCTGGAGTGTACACGGGACCCCGGGAAATCAGCCCCAGCATTTT. This encodes CAWSVHGTPGNQPQHF.

The rearrangement uses TRBV5-4 and TRBJ2-4; a possible D gene is TRBD2 (6 bases). The V gene lost 4 bases and the J gene lost 7 bases, with 15 bases spanning the gap. The germline gives CDR1 SGHNT, CDR2 YYREEE (reference sequence). The CDR3 totals 14 residues. The CDR3: CASSADSGGNIQYF. CDR3 nucleotides: TGTGCCAGCAGCGCGGACTCCGGGGGTAACATTCAGTACTTC.

This clone has only one observation. The chain couples TRBV7-2 to TRBJ1-4, with unresolved D. CDR1 and CDR2 (germline): SGHTA, FQGNSA. V lost 0 bases and J 14 bases, leaving 13 bases between the germline ends. CDR3 size: 13 residues. CDR3 sequence: CASSLAYSRGLFF. The CDR3 coding sequence is TGTGCCAGCAGCTTAGCCTACTCCCGCGGGCTGTTTTTT.

The chain has TRBV21-1 and TRBJ2-5; TRBD2, the table's D call, was not compared with the DNA. TRBV21-1 is assigned pseudogene status. CDR3 length: 15 amino acids. The CDR3 sequence: CASSKTRRGQETQYF. DNA for the CDR3: TGTGCCAGCAGCAAAACCCGGAGGGGCCAAGAGACCCAGTACTTC.

The rearrangement joins TRBV27 to TRBJ2-7, with 7 bases aligning to TRBD2. V was pared by 2 bases and J by 6 bases, with 10 bases of the junction left unmatched. Germline V CDR1 and CDR2: MNHEY, SMNVEV (reference sequence). This CDR3 comprises 15 residues. CDR3 DNA sequence: TGTGCCAGCAGTTTACAATTAGGCGGGAGTTCCGAGCAGTACTTC. This codes for CASSLQLGGSSEQYF.

The chain combines TRBV5-1 with TRBJ2-1, with 12 bases lining up with TRBD2. The germline CDR1 and CDR2 sequences are SGHRS and YFSETQ. The trim removed 3 bases at V and 9 bases at J, leaving 7 bases unmatched. The CDR3 contains 15 residues. CDR3 nucleotide sequence: TGCGCCAGCAGCTACGCTAGCGGGAGGGCAGGTGAGCAGTTCTTC. The encoded protein is CASSYASGRAGEQFF.

This clone was observed a single time. The V gene is TRBV19, the J gene TRBJ1-5; D might be TRBD1 (6 bases). Per germline, CDR1 LNHDA and CDR2 SQIVND (reference sequence). Trimming shortened V by 6 bases and J by 6 bases, and 15 bases separated the two germline ends. The CDR3 contains 14 residues. The CDR3: CASRGPGATQPQHF. The CDR3 bases are TGTGCCAGTAGGGGACCAGGGGCGACTCAGCCCCAGCATTTT.

The V and J genes are TRBV28 and TRBJ1-4; TRBD1 matches at 7 bases. J lost 4 bases, V lost 5 bases, and 7 bases had no gene match. Germline CDR1 MDHEN, CDR2 SYDVKM. This CDR3 region has 15 residues. The CDR3 reads CASSQGGAGNEKLFF. The CDR3 DNA is TGTGCCAGCAGTCAAGGGGGCGCCGGTAATGAAAAACTGTTTTTT.

The chain is built from TRBV15 and TRBJ1-5; D uncertain. V lost 4 bases and J lost 6, with 13 bases in between. CDR1 LNHNV and CDR2 YYDKDF come from the germline V gene (reference sequence). The CDR3 totals 14 residues. CDR3 nucleotide sequence: TGTGCCACCAGCAAAGAGGCAGGTAGTCAGCCCCAGCATTTT. Encoded protein: CATSKEAGSQPQHF. The complete variable domain, with remaining parts taken from reference TRBV15 and TRBJ1-5, reads DAMVIQNPRYQVTQFGKPVTLSCSQTLNHNVMYWYQQKSSQAPKLLFHYYDKDFNNEADTPDNFQSRRPNTSFCFLDIRSPGLGDTAMYLCATSKEAGSQPQHFGDGTRLSIL.

CDR3 coding DNA: TGTGCCAACCATGGACTAGCGGGACCCCCGGTCACCGGGGAGCTGTTTTTT. Amino acids: CANHGLAGPPVTGELFF. This chain joins TRBV15 and TRBJ2-2; 12 bases align to TRBD2. This CDR3 is built from 17 residues. V dropped 10 bases and J dropped 4; count of bases not matched to a gene: 13. Germline assignment: CDR1 LNHNV and CDR2 YYDKDF (reference sequence).

This clone was counted only a few times. The chain uses TRBV27 and TRBJ2-3; 10 bases match TRBD1. The CDR3 loop spans 16 amino acids. The junction had 8 bases not matched to a gene; V was cut back by 6 bases and J by 2 bases. Germline V gene data show CDR1 as MNHEY and CDR2 as SMNVEV (reference sequence). The CDR3 region is CASRPDRGRDTDTQYF. CDR3 nucleotide sequence: TGTGCCAGCAGACCCGACAGGGGGCGAGACACAGATACGCAGTATTTT.

The chain combines TRBV9 with TRBJ2-7; 14 bases map to TRBD2. Per the germline V gene, CDR1 is SGDLS and CDR2 is YYNGEE. This CDR3 is built from 15 residues. J was trimmed by 5 bases and V by 3 bases; bases with no gene match: 4. The CDR3 loop is CASSAGLAGGHEQYF. The CDR3 DNA sequence: TGTGCCAGCAGCGCAGGACTAGCGGGAGGACACGAGCAGTACTTC.

This clone showed up just once. The chain is built from TRBV19 and TRBJ1-1, with a tentative D call TRBD1 (5 bases). CDR1 is LNHDA, CDR2 SQIVND, per germline (reference sequence). This CDR3 is built from 14 residues. V was cut by 10 bases and J by 1 base, with 16 bases left in between. The CDR3 sequence: CATHRGPRNTEAFF. The CDR3 DNA reads as TGTGCCACTCACCGGGGCCCGAGGAACACTGAAGCTTTCTTT. Full variable domain (missing parts from reference TRBV19 and TRBJ1-1): DGGITQSPKYLFRKEGQNVTLSCEQNLNHDAMYWYRQDPGQGLRLIYYSQIVNDFQKGDIAEGYSVSREKKESFPLTVTSAQKNPTAFYLCATHRGPRNTEAFFGQGTRLTVV.

J is TRBJ2-5 and V is TRBV7-2; D might be TRBD1 (6 bases). V lost 1 base, J lost 2 bases, and 11 bases lay in between. The CDR3 sequence is 15 residues long. Per the germline V gene, CDR1 is SGHTA and CDR2 is FQGNSA. This chain's CDR3 is CASSLGPRGQETQYF. The CDR3 coding sequence is TGTGCCAGCAGCTTAGGCCCTAGGGGGCAAGAGACCCAGTACTTC.